The rows below give T cell receptor beta chains drawn from one sample of a study of blood T cell repertoires in COVID-19. TCRdb's copy holds only in-frame clones and misses some; the assay was immunoSEQ multiplex PCR. The sample lists around 190,000 clones, 65% to 90% occurring once. What was sequenced was peripheral blood. All receptors come from a man between 45 and 60 years old with active or convalescent COVID-19. CDR3s include the opening cysteine and the closing phenylalanine or tryptophan. The D gene is left open where the match is weak. Size tells how often a clone was seen (once, few, many) or the class of an expanded clone, and some rows leave it out.

J gene	D gene	clone size	CDR3 length	V gene	CDR3 DNA	CDR3 protein
TRBJ2-1	NA	NA	18	TRBV4-3	TGCGCCAGCAGCCAAGATTTTGAGGGATTTAGCTCCTACAATGAGCAGTTCTTC	CASSQDFEGFSSYNEQFF
TRBJ1-1	TRBD1	NA	13	TRBV7-2	TGTGCCAGCAGCCGACAGGGGAACACTGAAGCTTTCTTT	CASSRQGNTEAFF
TRBJ2-1	TRBD1	NA	16	TRBV7-2	TGTGCCAGCACCCTCATTCCGGGACAGTCCTACAATGAGCAGTTCTTC	CASTLIPGQSYNEQFF
TRBJ2-7	TRBD2	NA	16	TRBV5-4	TGTGCCAGCAGCTTCTTAACGGGGGGGGGCTCGTACGAGCAGTACTTC	CASSFLTGGGSYEQYF
TRBJ1-1	NA	once	18	TRBV20-1	TGCAGTGCTAGTCCTAGGGGGGGAAGGCACCCTAGCAACACTGAAGCTTTCTTT	CSASPRGGRHPSNTEAFF
TRBJ2-2	NA	NA	12	TRBV2	TGTGCCAGCCGACTAAGTCTCGGGGAGCTGTTTTTT	CASRLSLGELFF
TRBJ1-3	NA	NA	11	TRBV7-3	TGTGCCAGCAGCTCTGGAGACACCATATATTTT	CASSSGDTIYF
TRBJ2-1	TRBD2	NA	16	TRBV11-3	TGTGCCAGCAGCACCGGACTAGCGGGCAACATACATGAGCAGTTCTTC	CASSTGLAGNIHEQFF
TRBJ1-5	TRBD1	NA	13	TRBV29-1	TGCAGCGTTGCGACAGGGGGAAATCAGCCCCAGCATTTT	CSVATGGNQPQHF
TRBJ1-6	NA	NA	15	TRBV19	TGTGCCAGTAGTTCTGGGGGGTCCTATAATTCACCCCTCCACTTT	CASSSGGSYNSPLHF
TRBJ2-7	TRBD2	NA	14	TRBV30	TGTGCAACGTCCGGGACTAGCGGGACTTACGAGCAGTACTTC	CATSGTSGTYEQYF
TRBJ2-7	TRBD2	NA	14	TRBV7-2	TGTGCCAGCAGCTTGTCGGGGGGGTCCTACGAGCAGTACTTC	CASSLSGGSYEQYF
TRBJ1-2	NA	NA	12	TRBV28	TGTGCCAGCCTGACAGCCTGGAGTGGCTACACCTTC	CASLTAWSGYTF
TRBJ2-3	TRBD2	NA	19	TRBV6-2/TRBV6-3	TGTGCCAGCAGTTACCGCCCGCTGAAGACTAGCGGTAGCACAGATACGCAGTATTTT	CASSYRPLKTSGSTDTQYF
TRBJ2-7	NA	NA	12	TRBV28	TGTGCCAGCAGCCCCAGCGTATACGAGCAGTACTTC	CASSPSVYEQYF
TRBJ2-7	TRBD2	NA	19	TRBV13	TGTGCCAGCAGCCGGGGGACTAGCGGGAGGGTATTGAGGACCTACGAGCAGTACTTC	CASSRGTSGRVLRTYEQYF
TRBJ2-3	NA	NA	16	TRBV7-2	TGTGCCAGCAGCTACACCAGGGGTCCCCGGATGGATACGCAGTATTTT	CASSYTRGPRMDTQYF
TRBJ1-2	NA	NA	11	TRBV29-1	TGCAGCGTAGGGACTGACTATGGCTACACCTTC	CSVGTDYGYTF
TRBJ2-2	TRBD1	NA	13	TRBV19	TGTGCCAGTAGTGTACAGGGGTCCGGGGAGCTGTTTTTT	CASSVQGSGELFF
TRBJ1-3	NA	NA	12	TRBV6-5	TGTGCCAGCAGTTCAGAAGGAAACACCATATATTTT	CASSSEGNTIYF
TRBJ2-7	NA	NA	15	TRBV1	TGCACCAGCAGCCAAGATGGGTACAGCTCCTACGAGCAGTACTTC	CTSSQDGYSSYEQYF
TRBJ2-1	TRBD2	NA	16	TRBV19	TGTGCCAGTAGCCTACTTAGCGGGGGGGCTTACAATGAGCAGTTCTTC	CASSLLSGGAYNEQFF
TRBJ2-3	NA	once	14	TRBV7-9	TGTGCCAGCAGCTTGGCACGATCCCCAGATACGCAGTATTTT	CASSLARSPDTQYF
TRBJ1-1	NA	few	17	TRBV13	TGTGCCAGCAGCTTAGGATTAGGCTACAGGGCGAACACTGAAGCTTTCTTT	CASSLGLGYRANTEAFF
TRBJ2-7	TRBD2	NA	14	TRBV7-2	TGTGCCAGCAGCTTAGCCCCCCCGGGGGGCGAGCAGTACTTC	CASSLAPPGGEQYF
TRBJ2-1	TRBD2	NA	15	TRBV29-1	TGCGGAAGTGCTGGGACTACCCTTTCCTACAATGAGCAGTTCTTC	CGSAGTTLSYNEQFF
TRBJ1-1	TRBD1	NA	15	TRBV11-2	TGTGCCAGCAGGGATACAGGGGGCAGGAACACTGAAGCTTTCTTT	CASRDTGGRNTEAFF
TRBJ1-5	NA	NA	13	TRBV6-5	TGTGCCAGCCAGGGAAATAGCAATCAGCCCCAGCATTTT	CASQGNSNQPQHF
TRBJ1-6	NA	NA	12	TRBV12-3/TRBV12-4	TGTGCCAGCAGGTTTCCAAATTCACCCCTCCACTTT	CASRFPNSPLHF
TRBJ2-1	TRBD2	NA	16	TRBV2	TGTGCCAGCAGTCGACTAGCGGGCAGCTCCTACAATGAGCAGTTCTTC	CASSRLAGSSYNEQFF
TRBJ2-7	NA	NA	13	TRBV7-2	TGTGCCAGCAGCTTGGACAGACTGGACGAGCAGTACTTC	CASSLDRLDEQYF
TRBJ2-5	TRBD2	NA	16	TRBV3-1/TRBV3-2	TGTGCCAGCAGCCAATGGACTAGCGGGGACCAAGAGACCCAGTACTTC	CASSQWTSGDQETQYF
TRBJ2-7	NA	NA	15	TRBV6-6	TGTGCCAGCAGTTACTCCACGGGGGGCGGATTCGAGCAGTACTTC	CASSYSTGGGFEQYF
TRBJ2-1	TRBD1	NA	15	TRBV5-1	TGCGCCAGCACCACCACGGGACAGTTAGGCCATGAGCAGTTCTTC	CASTTTGQLGHEQFF
TRBJ1-6	NA	NA	13	TRBV27	TGTGCCAGCAAGGGGCAGGGCGGTTCACCCCTCCACTTT	CASKGQGGSPLHF
TRBJ2-1	TRBD1	NA	15	TRBV7-3	TGTGCCAGCAGCCTAGGACAGGGAGAGTACAATGAGCAGTTCTTC	CASSLGQGEYNEQFF
TRBJ2-7	NA	NA	12	TRBV28	TGTGCCAGCAGGGAGGAAGATTACGAGCAGTACTTC	CASREEDYEQYF
TRBJ1-3	NA	NA	16	TRBV5-5	TGTGCCAGCAGCTTGGAACTGGGCAGGGGTGGAAACACCATATATTTT	CASSLELGRGGNTIYF
TRBJ1-5	TRBD1	once	13	TRBV12-3/TRBV12-4	TGTGCCAGCAGTAAGGACAGGAATCAGCCCCAGCATTTT	CASSKDRNQPQHF
TRBJ1-2	NA	once	16	TRBV7-9	TGTGCCAGCAGCTCCGTCCCGGGAACAACAGCGAGTGGCTACACCTTC	CASSSVPGTTASGYTF
TRBJ1-2	TRBD1	NA	15	TRBV4-1	TGCGCCAGCAGCCAGAGGGACAGGGTAAACTATGGCTACACCTTC	CASSQRDRVNYGYTF
TRBJ2-2	TRBD2	few	16	TRBV19	TGTGCCAGTACGCGGGAGGGCCCCGGCGGCACCGGGGAGCTGTTTTTT	CASTREGPGGTGELFF
TRBJ2-5	TRBD1	NA	15	TRBV5-1	TGCGCCAGCAGCTTGGCCCCGACAGGGCAAGAGACCCAGTACTTC	CASSLAPTGQETQYF
TRBJ2-1	TRBD2	NA	15	TRBV4-1	TGCGCCAGCTCATATTTGGGGGGGAGGTACAATGAGCAGTTCTTC	CASSYLGGRYNEQFF
TRBJ2-2	TRBD2	few	16	TRBV7-6	TGTGCCAGCAGCTTACGGACTAGCGGGACCACCGGGGAGCTGTTTTTT	CASSLRTSGTTGELFF